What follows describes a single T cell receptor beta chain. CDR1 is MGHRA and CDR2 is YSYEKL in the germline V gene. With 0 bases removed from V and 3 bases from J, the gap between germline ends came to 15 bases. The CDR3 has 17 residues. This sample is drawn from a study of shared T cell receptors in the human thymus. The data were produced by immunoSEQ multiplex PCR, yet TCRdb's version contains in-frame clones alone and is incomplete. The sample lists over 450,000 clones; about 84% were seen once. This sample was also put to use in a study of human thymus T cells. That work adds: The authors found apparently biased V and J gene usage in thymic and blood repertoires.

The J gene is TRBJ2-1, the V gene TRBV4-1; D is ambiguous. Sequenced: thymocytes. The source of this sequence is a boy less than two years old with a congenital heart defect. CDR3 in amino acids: CASSQDIPGGFYNEQFF. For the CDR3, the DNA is TGCGCCAGCAGCCAAGATATTCCGGGTGGCTTCTACAATGAGCAGTTCTTC.